This T cell receptor (beta chain) was captured in a study of blood T cell repertoires in COVID-19. Study overall: Acute-phase and convalescent COVID-19 samples originated in the United States, Italy and Spain. Sources were T cells, B-cell-depleted T cells, or PBMCs; the material itself was cDNA or gDNA.

The sample holds one count of this clone. Looked up from germline, CDR1 is WNHNN and CDR2 is SYGVQD (reference sequence). CDR3 length: 13 amino acids. The V end was cut by 2 bases, the J end by 6 bases, with 11 bases between. Under the authors' procedure: Reference gene primer amplification gave estimated nucleated cell counts. The protocol was immunoSEQ multiplex PCR, while the TCRdb copy is restricted to in-frame clones and leaves out a portion. That table supplies the V and J calls and clone size; D and trimming were determined from the DNA. There are 230,000 or so clones in the sample; around 88% occur only once, and roughly 8.6% lies in the top ten.

J is TRBJ2-7 and V is TRBV10-1; D is uncertain. The origin of this receptor is a middle-aged man with active or convalescent COVID-19. Sequencing was done on a sample of peripheral blood. In nucleotides, the CDR3 is TGCGCCAGCAGTGAGGCGCCGGTAAGCGAGCAGTACTTC. This translates into CASSEAPVSEQYF.